Listed here are 9 T cell receptor beta chains from one sample, sequenced in a study of shared clonotypes between healthy human individuals. TCRdb's copy holds only in-frame clones and misses some; the assay was immunoSEQ multiplex PCR. The sample comprises under 600,000 clones, less than 98% of which are singletons, and less than 0.065% rests with the top ten. The sample comprised naive CD4+ T cells sorted from blood. Subset meaning: CD45RA+ positively selected. The receptors originated from a woman aged 25 to 39 in good health.

This chain uses TRBV6-5 with TRBJ2-6; D may correspond to TRBD1 or TRBD2 (5 bases each). Between the trimmed V and J ends, which lost 6 bases and 4 bases, there was a span of 13 bases. CDR3 length: 15 residues. Germline CDR1 reads MNHEY; CDR2 reads SVGAGI. The CDR3 DNA follows: TGTGCCAGCAGGCCCTGGGGGAACGGGGCCAACGTCCTGACTTTC. Translating it yields CASRPWGNGANVLTF.

The V call is TRBV28, the J call TRBJ2-7; the D is unclear. The CDR3 spans 12 residues. V was clipped by 7 bases and J by 2 bases, with 9 bases between them. The germline CDR1 and CDR2 sequences are MDHEN and SYDVKM. The chain's CDR3 is CASNAPPYEQYF. The CDR3 DNA reads TGTGCCAGCAATGCCCCGCCCTACGAGCAGTACTTC.

This clone occurred once. J is TRBJ1-1 and V is TRBV29-1; weak D call: TRBD1 (6 bases). The length of the CDR3 is 16 residues. CDR1 is SQVTM and CDR2 is ANQGSEA in the germline V gene. V lost 5 bases, J lost 2 bases, and 21 bases lay in between. The CDR3 protein is CSVLRGQPNVNTEAFF. Here the CDR3 DNA reads TGCAGCGTTCTTCGAGGACAGCCGAACGTTAACACTGAAGCTTTCTTT.

As DNA, the CDR3 is TGTGCCAGCGAGGCCGGAATTGGTAATGAAAAACTGTTTTTT. The encoded protein is CASEAGIGNEKLFF. The genes are TRBV7-6 and TRBJ1-4; D remains unclear. V was clipped by 8 bases and J by 4 bases, with 14 bases between them. This CDR3 is built from 14 residues. The germline V gene has CDR1 SGHVS and CDR2 FNYEAQ.

This chain connects TRBV11-3 to TRBJ2-2; weak D call: TRBD1 (6 bases). Trimming removed 1 base from V and 6 bases from J, with 12 bases in between. CDR3 length: 15 residues. CDR1 is SGHNT and CDR2 is YENEEA in the germline V gene. The CDR3 nucleotides read TGTGCCAGCAGCTTAGTACAGGGCTCGGCCGGGGAGCTGTTTTTT. Translating gives CASSLVQGSAGELFF.

To note about this clone: Other DNA sequences in the sample encode the same CDR3. The V gene is TRBV29-1, the J gene TRBJ2-7; weak D call: TRBD2 (5 bases). CDR3 size: 12 residues. Germline-derived CDR1 and CDR2 are SQVTM and ANQGSEA. V lost 3 bases, J lost 2 bases, and 8 bases lay in between. For the CDR3, the DNA is TGCAGCGTTGATGCGGGTGCCTACGAGCAGTACTTC. It yields the protein CSVDAGAYEQYF.

The rearrangement links TRBV28 to TRBJ1-2; D gene uncertain. Germline assignment: CDR1 MDHEN and CDR2 SYDVKM. The CDR3 loop spans 15 amino acids. Trimming removed 6 bases from V and 7 bases from J, with 21 bases in between. This CDR3 reads CASRPKLKLTGGYTF. The CDR3 DNA reads as TGTGCCAGCAGACCAAAGCTCAAGCTAACTGGTGGCTACACCTTC.

V and J are TRBV5-8 and TRBJ2-3, with 8 nucleotides matching TRBD2. The J segment lost 4 bases and the V segment lost 4 bases, leaving 11 bases of the junction unmatched. This CDR3 has 16 residues. Germline-derived CDR1 and CDR2 are SGHTS and YDEGEE. CDR3: CASSQLAAGDADTQYF. The CDR3 bases are TGTGCCAGCAGCCAATTAGCAGCGGGAGACGCAGATACGCAGTATTTT.

The chain combines TRBV11-1 with TRBJ2-7; D ambiguous. The CDR3 length is 13 residues. V lost 0 bases to trimming and J lost 2 bases, with 5 bases between them. The germline gives CDR1 SGHAT, CDR2 FQDESV (reference sequence). The CDR3 region has the DNA TGTGCCAGCAGCTTAGCGGGCACCTACGAGCAGTACTTC. Encoded protein: CASSLAGTYEQYF.